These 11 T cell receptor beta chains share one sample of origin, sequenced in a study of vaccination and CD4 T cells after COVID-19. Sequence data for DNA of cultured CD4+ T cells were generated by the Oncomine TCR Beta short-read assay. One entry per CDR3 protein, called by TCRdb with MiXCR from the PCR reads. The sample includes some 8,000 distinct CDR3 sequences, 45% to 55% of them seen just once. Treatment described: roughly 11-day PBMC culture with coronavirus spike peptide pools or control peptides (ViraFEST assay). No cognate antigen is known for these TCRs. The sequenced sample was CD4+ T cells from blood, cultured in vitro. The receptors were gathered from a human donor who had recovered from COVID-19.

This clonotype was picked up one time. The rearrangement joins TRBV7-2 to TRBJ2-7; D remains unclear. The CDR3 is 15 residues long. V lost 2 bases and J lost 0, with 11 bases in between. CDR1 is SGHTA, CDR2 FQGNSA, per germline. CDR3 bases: TGTGCCAGCAGCTTATCTGGCCAGAGCTCCTACGAGCAGTACTTC. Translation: CASSLSGQSSYEQYF.

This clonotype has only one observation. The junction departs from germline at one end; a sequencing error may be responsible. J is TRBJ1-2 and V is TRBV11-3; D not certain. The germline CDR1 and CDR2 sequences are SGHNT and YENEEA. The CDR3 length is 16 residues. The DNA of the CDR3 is TGTGCCAGCAGCCGGGGAGGGTACCTAACTAACTATGGCTACAACTTC. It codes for CASSRGGYLTNYGYNF.

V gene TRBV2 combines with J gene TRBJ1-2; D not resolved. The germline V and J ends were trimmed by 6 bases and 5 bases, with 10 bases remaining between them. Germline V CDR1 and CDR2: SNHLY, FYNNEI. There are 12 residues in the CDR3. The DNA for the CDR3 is TGTGCCAGCAGGTCGACGGTATATGGCTACACCTTC. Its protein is CASRSTVYGYTF. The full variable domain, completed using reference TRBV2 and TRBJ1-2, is EPEVTQTPSHQVTQMGQEVILRCVPISNHLYFYWYRQILGQKVEFLVSFYNNEISEKSEIFDDQFSVERPDGSNFTLKIRSTKLEDSAMYFCASRSTVYGYTFGSGTRLTVV.

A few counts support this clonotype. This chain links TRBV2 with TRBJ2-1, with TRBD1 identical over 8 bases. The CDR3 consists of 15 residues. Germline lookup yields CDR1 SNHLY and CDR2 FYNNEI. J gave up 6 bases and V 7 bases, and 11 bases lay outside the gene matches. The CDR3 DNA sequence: TGTGCCAGCAAGGAAGAAGGGACAGGAAGCAATGAGCAGTTCTTC. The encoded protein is CASKEEGTGSNEQFF.

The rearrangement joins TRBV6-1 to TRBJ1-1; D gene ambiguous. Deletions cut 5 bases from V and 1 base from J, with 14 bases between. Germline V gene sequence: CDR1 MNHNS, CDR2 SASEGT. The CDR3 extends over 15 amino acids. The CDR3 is CASSNTLPANTEAFF. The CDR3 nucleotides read TGTGCCAGCAGTAACACCCTACCAGCGAACACTGAAGCTTTCTTT.

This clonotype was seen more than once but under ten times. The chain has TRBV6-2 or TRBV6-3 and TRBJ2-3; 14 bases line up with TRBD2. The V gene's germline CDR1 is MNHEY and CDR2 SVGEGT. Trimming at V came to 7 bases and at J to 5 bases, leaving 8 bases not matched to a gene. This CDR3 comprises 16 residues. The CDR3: CASKKTSGGAIDTQYF. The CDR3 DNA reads TGTGCCAGCAAAAAGACTAGCGGGGGGGCTATAGATACGCAGTATTTT.

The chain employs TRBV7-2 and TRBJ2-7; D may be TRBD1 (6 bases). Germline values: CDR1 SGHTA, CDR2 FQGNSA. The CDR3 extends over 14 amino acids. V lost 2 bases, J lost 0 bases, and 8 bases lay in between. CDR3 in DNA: TGTGCCAGCAGCTTAATGGGGGCCTCCTACGAGCAGTACTTC. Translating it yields CASSLMGASYEQYF.

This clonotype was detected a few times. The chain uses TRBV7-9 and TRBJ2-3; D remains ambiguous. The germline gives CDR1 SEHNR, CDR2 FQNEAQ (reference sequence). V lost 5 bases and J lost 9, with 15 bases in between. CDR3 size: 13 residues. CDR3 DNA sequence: TGTGCCAGCAGCATCGACCCGGCTGGGACGCAGTATTTT. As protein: CASSIDPAGTQYF.

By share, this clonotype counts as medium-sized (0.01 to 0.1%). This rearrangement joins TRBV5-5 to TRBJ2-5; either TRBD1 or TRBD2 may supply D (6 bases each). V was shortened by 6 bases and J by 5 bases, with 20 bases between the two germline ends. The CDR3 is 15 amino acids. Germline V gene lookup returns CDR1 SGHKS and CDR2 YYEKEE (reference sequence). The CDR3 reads CASILTGGNQETQYF. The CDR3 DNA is TGTGCCAGCATCCTCACCGGGGGCAATCAGGAGACCCAGTACTTC.

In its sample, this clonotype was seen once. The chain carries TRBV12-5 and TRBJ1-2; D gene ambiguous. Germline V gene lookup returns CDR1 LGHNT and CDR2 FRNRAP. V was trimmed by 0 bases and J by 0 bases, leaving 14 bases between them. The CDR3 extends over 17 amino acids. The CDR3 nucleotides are TGTGCTAGTGGTTTGGTACTAGGGAGGGATGCTAACTATGGCTACACCTTC. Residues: CASGLVLGRDANYGYTF.

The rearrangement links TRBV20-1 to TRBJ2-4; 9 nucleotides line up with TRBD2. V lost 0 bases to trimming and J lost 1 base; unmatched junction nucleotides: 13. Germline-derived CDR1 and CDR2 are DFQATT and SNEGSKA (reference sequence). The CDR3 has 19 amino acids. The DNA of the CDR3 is TGCAGTGCTAGAGATACGCGAGTTAGCGGGGGCCGGGCCAAAAACATTCAGTACTTC. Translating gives CSARDTRVSGGRAKNIQYF.